This T cell receptor (beta chain) is drawn from a study of technical replicates of blood from a few donors. Sequenced by immunoSEQ multiplex PCR; TCRdb stores in-frame clones only, minus some. In the table there are 50,000 to 70,000 clones, 80% to 90% of which are singletons. The CDR3 is made up of 17 amino acids. The germline CDR1 and CDR2 sequences are SEHNR and FQNEAQ (reference sequence). V was pared by 0 bases and J by 2 bases, with 14 bases between. The sequenced sample was PBMCs. The clonotype was recovered from a human donor in good health. Some clones in this sample may be carry-over from other donors' samples. The chain joins TRBV7-9 to TRBJ1-5; D not certain. The CDR3 DNA reads as TGTGCCAGCAGCTTAGCGACGGAGTGGGTCGGCAATCAGCCCCAGCATTTT. Protein sequence: CASSLATEWVGNQPQHF. The full variable domain, rest sourced from reference TRBV7-9 and TRBJ1-5, is DTGVSQNPRHKITKRGQNVTFRCDPISEHNRLYWYRQTLGQGPEFLTYFQNEAQLEKSRLLSDRFSAERPKGSFSTLEIQRTEQGDSAMYLCASSLATEWVGNQPQHFGDGTRLSIL.